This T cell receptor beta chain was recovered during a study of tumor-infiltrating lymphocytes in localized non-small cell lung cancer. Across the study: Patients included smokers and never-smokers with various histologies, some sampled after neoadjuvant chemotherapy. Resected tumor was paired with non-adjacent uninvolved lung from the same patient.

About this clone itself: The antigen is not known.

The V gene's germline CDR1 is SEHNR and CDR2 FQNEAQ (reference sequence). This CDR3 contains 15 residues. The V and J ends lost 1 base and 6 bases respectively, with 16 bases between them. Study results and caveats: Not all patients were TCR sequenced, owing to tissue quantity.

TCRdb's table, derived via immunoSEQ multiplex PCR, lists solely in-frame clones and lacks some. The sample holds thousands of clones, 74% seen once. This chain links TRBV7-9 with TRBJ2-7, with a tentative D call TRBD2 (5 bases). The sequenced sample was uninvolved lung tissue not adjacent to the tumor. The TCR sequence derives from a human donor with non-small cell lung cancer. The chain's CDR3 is CASSLGLGPAGEQYF. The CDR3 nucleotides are TGTGCCAGCAGCTTAGGATTGGGCCCCGCGGGCGAGCAGTACTTC.